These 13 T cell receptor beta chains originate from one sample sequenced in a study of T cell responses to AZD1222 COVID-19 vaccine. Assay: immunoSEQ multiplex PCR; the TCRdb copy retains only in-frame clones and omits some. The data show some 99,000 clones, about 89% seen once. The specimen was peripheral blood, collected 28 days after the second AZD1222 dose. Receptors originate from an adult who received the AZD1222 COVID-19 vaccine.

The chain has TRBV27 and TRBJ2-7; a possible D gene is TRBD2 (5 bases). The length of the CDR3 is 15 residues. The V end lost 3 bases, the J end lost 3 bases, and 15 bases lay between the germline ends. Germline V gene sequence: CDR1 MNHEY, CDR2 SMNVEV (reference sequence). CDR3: CASSFRTGINYEQYF. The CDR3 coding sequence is TGTGCCAGCAGTTTTCGCACCGGGATAAACTACGAGCAGTACTTC.

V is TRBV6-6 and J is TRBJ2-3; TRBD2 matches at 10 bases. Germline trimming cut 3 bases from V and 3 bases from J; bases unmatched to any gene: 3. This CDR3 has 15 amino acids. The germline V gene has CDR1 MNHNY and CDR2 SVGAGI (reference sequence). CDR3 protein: CASSYSGGRTDTQYF. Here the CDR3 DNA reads TGTGCCAGCAGTTATAGCGGGGGGAGAACAGATACGCAGTATTTT.

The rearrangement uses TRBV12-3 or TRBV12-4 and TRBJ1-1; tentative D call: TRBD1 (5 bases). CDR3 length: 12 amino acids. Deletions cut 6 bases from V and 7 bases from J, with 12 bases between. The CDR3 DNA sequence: TGTGCCAGCAGGAGAGAGGGGATTGAAGCTTTCTTT. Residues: CASRREGIEAFF.

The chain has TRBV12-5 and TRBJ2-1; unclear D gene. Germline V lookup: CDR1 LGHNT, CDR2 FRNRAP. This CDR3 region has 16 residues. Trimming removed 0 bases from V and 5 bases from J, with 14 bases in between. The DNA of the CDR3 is TGTGCTAGTGGTTTGGTACTCAGTGAGGCCCACAATGAGCAGTTCTTC. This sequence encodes CASGLVLSEAHNEQFF.

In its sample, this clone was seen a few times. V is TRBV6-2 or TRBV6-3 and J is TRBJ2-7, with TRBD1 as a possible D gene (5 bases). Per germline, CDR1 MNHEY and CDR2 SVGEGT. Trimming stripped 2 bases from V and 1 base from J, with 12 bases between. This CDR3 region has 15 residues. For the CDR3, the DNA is TGTGCCAGCAGTTACCCGACAGTGGGGTCCTACGAGCAGTACTTC. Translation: CASSYPTVGSYEQYF.

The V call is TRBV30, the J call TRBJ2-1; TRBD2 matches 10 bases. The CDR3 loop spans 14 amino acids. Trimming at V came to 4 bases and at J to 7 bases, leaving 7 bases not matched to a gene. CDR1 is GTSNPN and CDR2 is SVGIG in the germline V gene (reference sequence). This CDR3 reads CAWNTGTSVNEQFF. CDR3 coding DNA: TGTGCCTGGAATACCGGGACTAGCGTAAATGAGCAGTTCTTC.

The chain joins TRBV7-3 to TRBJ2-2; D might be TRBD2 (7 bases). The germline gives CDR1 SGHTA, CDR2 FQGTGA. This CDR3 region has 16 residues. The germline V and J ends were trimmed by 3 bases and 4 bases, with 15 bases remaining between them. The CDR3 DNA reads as TGTGCCAGCAGCTTCAACCGGGGGGCGACCACCGGGGAGCTGTTTTTT. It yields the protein CASSFNRGATTGELFF.

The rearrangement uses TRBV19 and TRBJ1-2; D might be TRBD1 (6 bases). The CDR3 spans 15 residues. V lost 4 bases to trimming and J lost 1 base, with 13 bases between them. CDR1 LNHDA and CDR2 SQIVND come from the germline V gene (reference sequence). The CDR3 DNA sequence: TGTGCCAGTAGTAGTTCAGGACAGTATAACTATGGCTACACCTTC. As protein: CASSSSGQYNYGYTF.

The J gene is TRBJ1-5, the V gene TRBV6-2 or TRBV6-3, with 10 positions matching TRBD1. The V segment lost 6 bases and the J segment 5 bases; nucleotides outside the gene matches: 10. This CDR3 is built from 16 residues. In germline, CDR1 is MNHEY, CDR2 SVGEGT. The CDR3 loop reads CASSQPGQGYDQPQHF. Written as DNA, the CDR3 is TGTGCCAGCAGCCAACCGGGACAGGGGTACGATCAGCCCCAGCATTTT.

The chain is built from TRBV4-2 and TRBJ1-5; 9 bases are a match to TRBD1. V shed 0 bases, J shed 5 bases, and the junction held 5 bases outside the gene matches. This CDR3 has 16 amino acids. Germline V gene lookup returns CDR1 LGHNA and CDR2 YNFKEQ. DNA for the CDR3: TGTGCCAGCAGCCAAGACGATACAGGGGGCTATCAGCCCCAGCATTTT. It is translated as CASSQDDTGGYQPQHF.

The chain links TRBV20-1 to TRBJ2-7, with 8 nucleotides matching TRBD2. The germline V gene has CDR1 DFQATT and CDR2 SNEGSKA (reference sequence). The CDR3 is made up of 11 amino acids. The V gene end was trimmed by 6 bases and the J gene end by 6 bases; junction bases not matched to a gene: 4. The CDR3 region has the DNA TGCAGTGCCGGACTAGCTCGCGAGCAGTACTTC. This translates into CSAGLAREQYF.

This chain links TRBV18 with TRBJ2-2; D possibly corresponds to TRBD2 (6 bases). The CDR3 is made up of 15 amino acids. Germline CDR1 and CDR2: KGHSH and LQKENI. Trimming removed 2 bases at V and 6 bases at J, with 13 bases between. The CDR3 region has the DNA TGTGCCAGCTCACCATCGGGAGCCCCCCCCGGGGAGCTGTTTTTT. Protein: CASSPSGAPPGELFF.

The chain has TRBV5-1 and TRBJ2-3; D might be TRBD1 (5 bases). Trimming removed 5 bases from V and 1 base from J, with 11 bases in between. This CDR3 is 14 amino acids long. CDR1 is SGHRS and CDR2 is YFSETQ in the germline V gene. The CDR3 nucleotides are TGCGCCAGCAGTCCGGCAGGGCGCACAGATACGCAGTATTTT. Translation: CASSPAGRTDTQYF.